The present entry profiles one TCR beta chain with its context. Its antigen is still unknown. It has no much larger one-base neighbor in the sample; base qualities were not kept. These data come from a study of Ad26.COV2.S vaccination and SARS-CoV-2 variants (dated by TCRdb to about 2021). Regarding the research as a whole: Vaccine-arm donors came from COV1001, a multicentre, randomized, double-blind, placebo-controlled phase I-IIa trial of Ad26.COV2.S in healthy adults. Dosing of Ad26.COV2.S was intramuscular, at either 5x10^10 or 1x10^11 viral particles, delivered as one shot or as two shots spaced 56 days apart. The specificity and breadth of SARS-CoV-2-reactive T cell receptors after Ad26.COV2.S vaccination were assessed by TCRbeta repertoire sequencing. The TCR-sequenced set comprised around 30 samples: approximately 20 Ad26.COV2.S vaccine recipients, 5 placebo recipients and 8 SARS-CoV-2 convalescent individuals. Trial participants were randomized into five groups of five: low-dose or high-dose Ad26.COV2.S given once or twice, or placebo on both occasions. Blinding of investigators to trial group allocation was maintained during experiments and outcome assessment. Beyond this particular receptor, the publication reports: After vaccination, spike-specific CD8+ and CD4+ T cell responses were reported to show substantial breadth. Higher spike-specific TCR breadth was observed in Ad26.COV2.S recipients than in placebo recipients (P = 0.0014). Comparable non-spike TCR breadth was observed between vaccine and placebo recipients, consistent with only spike being contained in the vaccine. The study was not powered for comparison of responses between vaccine doses or regimens. The authors noted that the TCR breadth and depth analyses may have underestimated total T cell responses.

TCRbeta CDR3 regions were sequenced with the immunoSEQ Assay. After extraction, genomic DNA underwent amplification by bias-controlled multiplex PCR, followed by high-throughput sequencing. The study's processing was this. To quantify the absolute abundance of every unique TCRbeta CDR3 region, sequences were collapsed and filtered. T cell fraction was estimated by normalization of TCRbeta template counts to usable DNA, with usable DNA being measured through amplification of reference genes present in all nucleated cells. Repertoire TCRs were annotated as SARS-CoV-2-specific by exact matching of V gene, CDR3 amino acid sequence and J gene to a known reactive TCR set. The reference SARS-CoV-2 TCR set was obtained from MIRA and was filtered for enrichment in COVID-19-positive ImmuneCODE repertoires, whereby public or cross-reactive TCRs were removed. Using the MIRA antigens, annotated TCRs were further analysed by specific ORF or by position within an ORF. Breadth was defined as the number of annotated unique rearrangements divided by the total number of unique productive rearrangements, and depth was defined as the summed frequency of the annotated unique rearrangements. Two-sided Wilcoxon rank-sum tests were used to compare TCR breadth between groups. TCRdb retrieved this table from immuneACCESS and kept in-frame rearrangements only. Not all clones are present; in checked studies, unresolved V genes account for under half, and no reason is known for the remainder. V and J calls and clone size are as listed in that table; D and trimming were resolved from the DNA. The sample contains 300,000 to 400,000 clones, around 86% of them found a single time. Of the sample, more than 3% falls within the top ten clones.

According to the study, the label for this sample's treatment or condition signals: 15 to 20 received Ad26.COV2.S at low or high dose, single or two shots; 5 received placebo; per-sample allocation not given. For vaccine and placebo recipients, repertoires were sequenced using samples collected on day 63 after the first injection. In Cohort 1b, some 25 adults aged 18-55 years were enrolled at a single site in Boston, USA, between 29 July and 7 August 2020. Ad26.COV2.S was a replication-incompetent adenovirus type 26 vector that expressed a prefusion-stabilized SARS-CoV-2 spike protein derived from the original Wuhan strain. As encoded in the germline V gene, CDR1 is SGHRS while CDR2 is YFSETQ. The CDR3 numbers 15 residues from cysteine through phenylalanine. Kept here is only the CDR3 DNA, which spans 45 bases and is read in frame from base 1. V loses 3 bases at its end and J loses 6 bases; junction bases beyond the gene matches: 8.

This receptor was obtained from a person aged 18-65 years who received the Ad26.COV2.S COVID-19 vaccine or a placebo. In this chain, TRBV5-1 is recombined with TRBJ2-7, with 11 middle bases fitting TRBD1. Sequencing used peripheral blood, obtained in a trial of Ad26.COV2.S vaccine versus placebo. The bases are TGCGCCAGCAGCTACGCCGGGACAGGGGGACCCGAGCAGTACTTC. Translated, this is CASSYAGTGGPEQYF.